These 20 T cell receptor beta chains were all obtained from the same sample, sequenced in a study of T-cell reconstitution after alpha-beta-depleted transplantation in children. Preparation of the TCRbeta library was carried out with unique molecular identifiers. TCRdb itself ran the PCR reads through MiXCR, one entry per CDR3 protein. The data contain roughly 350,000 distinct CDR3 sequences, over 9% of them singletons. The material was PBMCs from the stem cell graft donor, obtained from the stem cell graft. The source of these receptors is a human donor who donated a stem cell graft to a child with acute lymphoblastic leukemia.

The chain uses TRBV5-5 and TRBJ2-7; D possibly corresponds to TRBD2 (6 bases). Germline CDR1 and CDR2: SGHKS and YYEKEE (reference sequence). The CDR3 runs to 12 residues. V was cut by 2 bases and J by 6 bases, with 9 bases left in between. CDR3 protein: CASSFEEGEQYF. The CDR3 region has the DNA TGTGCCAGCAGCTTTGAGGAGGGCGAGCAGTACTTC.

This clonotype has a handful of counts. The rearrangement joins TRBV5-1 to TRBJ1-3; D ambiguous. This CDR3 is built from 13 residues. V gave up 0 bases and J gave up 9 bases, with 10 bases separating them. Germline loops: CDR1 SGHRS, CDR2 YFSETQ. CDR3 coding DNA: TGCGCCAGCAGCTTGGCCGAGGTTGGCACCATATATTTT. Translating it yields CASSLAEVGTIYF.

The chain uses TRBV7-2 and TRBJ2-7, with TRBD2 matching over 13 bases. Per germline, CDR1 SGHTA and CDR2 FQGNSA. The CDR3 is made up of 15 amino acids. Trimming at V came to 5 bases and at J to 2 bases, leaving 3 bases not matched to a gene. The CDR3 sequence is CASSTTSGRAYEQYF. In nucleotides, the CDR3 is TGTGCCAGCAGCACAACTAGCGGGAGGGCCTACGAGCAGTACTTC. The full variable domain, with the rest looked up from reference TRBV7-2 and TRBJ2-7, is GAGVSQSPSNKVTEKGKDVELRCDPISGHTALYWYRQSLGQGLEFLIYFQGNSAPDKSGLPSDRFSAERTGGSVSTLTIQRTQQEDSAVYLCASSTTSGRAYEQYFGPGTRLTVT.

The chain couples TRBV4-3 to TRBJ2-2, with D perhaps matching TRBD1 (5 bases). This CDR3 has 15 residues. Trimming took off 0 bases at V and 3 bases at J, with 8 bases between the two ends. Germline values: CDR1 LGHNA, CDR2 YSLEER. CDR3 loop: CASSQDRDDTGELFF. In nucleotides, the CDR3 is TGCGCCAGCAGCCAAGACAGGGATGACACCGGGGAGCTGTTTTTT.

The V and J genes are TRBV4-1 and TRBJ2-7; D unresolved. Trimming took 3 bases from V and 0 from J, leaving 15 bases between them. The germline gives CDR1 MGHRA, CDR2 YSYEKL. The CDR3 consists of 16 residues. This CDR3 is CASSHPWQSSSYEQYF. CDR3 DNA: TGCGCCAGCAGCCATCCCTGGCAATCCAGCTCCTACGAGCAGTACTTC.

The table lists this clonotype with many counts. This chain connects TRBV28 to TRBJ2-3; D may be TRBD1 (6 bases). V lost 6 bases and J lost 0, with 10 bases in between. Per germline, CDR1 MDHEN and CDR2 SYDVKM. This CDR3 contains 14 residues. The DNA for the CDR3 is TGTGCCAGCAGCTCAGGGGCTAGCACAGATACGCAGTATTTT. This encodes CASSSGASTDTQYF.

The chain recombines TRBV6-1 with TRBJ1-6; D is unresolved. V was trimmed by 1 base and J by 8 bases, leaving 6 bases between them. The length of the CDR3 is 13 residues. Germline V gene sequence: CDR1 MNHNS, CDR2 SASEGT. The CDR3 loop reads CASSEGADSPLHF. The CDR3 DNA is TGTGCCAGCAGTGAAGGGGCGGATTCACCCCTCCACTTT.

V is TRBV5-5 and J is TRBJ1-2, with D hard to call. The germline V gene has CDR1 SGHKS and CDR2 YYEKEE (reference sequence). Deletions cut 4 bases from V and 8 bases from J, with 15 bases between. The CDR3 has 13 amino acids. CDR3 residues: CASSLEGLGGYTF. Written as DNA, the CDR3 is TGTGCCAGCAGCCTGGAGGGATTAGGGGGCTACACCTTC.

This chain links TRBV11-2 with TRBJ2-7; 9 bases align to TRBD2. V was pared by 4 bases and J by 1 base, with 14 bases of the junction left unmatched. CDR3 length: 18 amino acids. Looked up from germline, CDR1 is SGHAT and CDR2 is FQNNGV. The CDR3, as DNA: TGTGCCAGCAGCTCACGGTTAGGCGGGAGGGCCTCATCCTACGAGCAGTACTTC. Translation gives CASSSRLGGRASSYEQYF.

The table lists this clonotype with many counts. CDR3 DNA: TGTGCCAGCAGCTTAGTGGGGGCCTACAATGAGCAGTTCTTC. Its translation: CASSLVGAYNEQFF. The chain uses TRBV7-9 and TRBJ2-1; D possibly matches TRBD1 or TRBD2 (5 bases each). Between the trimmed V and J ends, which lost 1 base and 2 bases, there was a span of 6 bases. Germline CDR1 and CDR2: SEHNR and FQNEAQ (reference sequence). This CDR3 comprises 14 residues.

V is TRBV4-3 and J is TRBJ2-6, with D perhaps assigned TRBD1 or TRBD2 (5 bases each). Germline assignment: CDR1 LGHNA and CDR2 YSLEER. The germline V and J ends were trimmed by 4 bases and 1 base, with 11 bases remaining between them. This CDR3 comprises 16 residues. The CDR3 DNA is TGCGCCAGCAGCCGCCAGAGGGGTTCTGGGGCCAACGTCCTGACTTTC. It codes for CASSRQRGSGANVLTF.

This rearrangement joins TRBV6-1 to TRBJ1-2, with D possibly TRBD1 on 6 matching bases. This CDR3 has 14 residues. The germline gives CDR1 MNHNS, CDR2 SASEGT. The V end lost 2 bases, the J end lost 5 bases, and 12 bases lay between the germline ends. In nucleotides, the CDR3 is TGTGCCAGCAGTGAACCCCCAGGGGTGTATGGCTACACCTTC. It translates to CASSEPPGVYGYTF.

The chain has TRBV18 and TRBJ2-7; D possibly matches TRBD1 or TRBD2 (5 bases each). The CDR3 extends over 14 amino acids. Germline V gives CDR1 KGHSH, CDR2 LQKENI. Trimming cost V 6 bases and J 4 bases, with 16 bases left between them. In nucleotides, the CDR3 is TGTGCCAGCTCTTCCGGGACCCGTGGATACGAGCAGTACTTC. It translates to CASSSGTRGYEQYF.

This clonotype was found a few times. The chain couples TRBV20-1 to TRBJ2-7; D is possibly TRBD2 (6 bases). Germline CDR1 and CDR2: DFQATT and SNEGSKA (reference sequence). The CDR3 extends over 14 amino acids. The V and J ends lost 3 bases and 6 bases respectively, with 18 bases between them. CDR3 protein: CSASPAGMGSEQYF. CDR3 nucleotide sequence: TGCAGTGCTAGCCCGGCGGGGATGGGGAGCGAGCAGTACTTC.

The chain carries TRBV28 and TRBJ2-5, with 8 bases identical to TRBD2. Germline V gene sequence: CDR1 MDHEN, CDR2 SYDVKM. This CDR3 has 16 amino acids. The V gene end was trimmed by 8 bases and the J gene end by 3 bases; junction bases not matched to a gene: 14. Here the CDR3 reads CASAQEGEAGEETQYF. CDR3 DNA sequence: TGTGCCAGCGCTCAAGAAGGTGAAGCGGGAGAAGAGACCCAGTACTTC.

This clonotype was recorded at least ten times. The CDR3 sequence is CASSYRVDYEQYF. DNA for the CDR3: TGTGCCAGCAGCTACAGGGTGGACTACGAGCAGTACTTC. The chain employs TRBV27 and TRBJ2-7; possibly TRBD1 for D (6 bases). CDR1 is MNHEY and CDR2 is SMNVEV in the germline V gene (reference sequence). The germline V and J ends were trimmed by 6 bases and 3 bases, with 12 bases remaining between them. The CDR3 is made up of 13 amino acids.

The CDR3 is CASSPAAGANVLTF. In nucleotides, the CDR3 is TGTGCCAGCAGTCCGGCAGCTGGGGCCAACGTCCTGACTTTC. The chain has TRBV27 and TRBJ2-6; D not resolved. V was cut by 5 bases and J by 2 bases, with 7 bases left in between. The CDR3 extends over 14 amino acids. The V gene's germline CDR1 is MNHEY and CDR2 SMNVEV (reference sequence).

This clonotype was seen a few times. V is TRBV4-2 and J is TRBJ2-5, with 10 bases identical to TRBD2. Germline loops: CDR1 LGHNA, CDR2 YNFKEQ. The V gene end was trimmed by 4 bases and the J gene end by 5 bases; junction bases not matched to a gene: 22. The CDR3 is 20 residues long. This CDR3 reads CASSPSSPGRASGRLETQYF. CDR3 nucleotide sequence: TGTGCCAGCAGCCCATCCTCCCCAGGGAGGGCTAGCGGGAGATTGGAGACCCAGTACTTC.

This clonotype came up many times. The chain links TRBV25-1 to TRBJ2-1; 7 bases align to TRBD1. The CDR3 covers 12 residues. V lost 8 bases and J lost 5; bases outside the gene matches: 3. Germline V gene lookup returns CDR1 MGHDK and CDR2 SYGVNS. CDR3 in amino acids: CASLGQDNEQFF. CDR3 nucleotide sequence: TGTGCCAGCCTCGGACAGGACAATGAGCAGTTCTTC.

This clonotype was counted many times. The chain uses TRBV5-1 and TRBJ1-2; D call uncertain. Germline V gene lookup returns CDR1 SGHRS and CDR2 YFSETQ. The CDR3 contains 15 residues. The ends were cut back, 0 bases at V and 4 bases at J, with 13 bases in the middle. The CDR3 DNA follows: TGCGCCAGCAGCTTGGTGCCCACGGACCTCTATGGCTACACCTTC. This sequence encodes CASSLVPTDLYGYTF.